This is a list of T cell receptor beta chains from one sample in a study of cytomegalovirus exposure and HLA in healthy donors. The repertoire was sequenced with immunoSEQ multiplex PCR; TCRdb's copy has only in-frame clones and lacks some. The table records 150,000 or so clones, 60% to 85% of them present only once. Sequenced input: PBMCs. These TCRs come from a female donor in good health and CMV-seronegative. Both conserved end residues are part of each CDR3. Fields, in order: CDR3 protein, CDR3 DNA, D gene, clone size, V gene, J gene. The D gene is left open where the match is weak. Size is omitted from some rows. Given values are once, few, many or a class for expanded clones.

CASSTRQGRKSNTQYF,TGCGCCAGCAGCACAAGACAGGGTCGGAAGTCAAATACGCAGTATTTT,TRBD1,.,TRBV5-1,TRBJ2-3
CASSEVGQGDYSNQPQHF,TGTGCCAGCAGTGAGGTAGGACAGGGGGATTATAGCAATCAGCCCCAGCATTTT,TRBD1,.,TRBV2,TRBJ1-5
CASGTVRDTQYF,TGTGCCAGCGGGACAGTAAGAGATACGCAGTATTTT,TRBD1,.,TRBV9,TRBJ2-3
CASSLSTDTQYF,TGCGCCAGCAGCCTGAGCACAGATACGCAGTATTTT,.,.,TRBV5-1,TRBJ2-3
CASSPSSGTGEKLFF,TGTGCCAGCAGTCCCTCATCCGGGACAGGAGAAAAACTGTTTTTT,TRBD1,.,TRBV27,TRBJ1-4
CASSIMGQPLNYEQYF,TGTGCCAGTAGTATCATGGGACAGCCTCTCAACTACGAGCAGTACTTC,TRBD1,.,TRBV19,TRBJ2-7
CASSLGPTGVGEKLFF,TGCGCCAGCAGCTTGGGACCGACGGGGGTGGGCGAAAAACTGTTTTTT,.,few,TRBV5-1,TRBJ1-4
CASSPGGVGHTEAFF,TGTGCCAGCAGCCCCGGGGGAGTCGGACACACTGAAGCTTTCTTT,.,.,TRBV9,TRBJ1-1
CASSFRPEGGRSGYTF,TGTGCCAGCAGCTTTCGCCCCGAGGGAGGTCGGAGTGGCTACACCTTC,.,few,TRBV11-2,TRBJ1-2
CASSLSGTSGSYEQYF,TGTGCCAGCAGTTTATCCGGGACTAGCGGGTCCTACGAGCAGTACTTC,TRBD2,once,TRBV27,TRBJ2-7
CASSYSIQGPNYGYTF,TGTGCCAGCAGTTACTCGATACAGGGGCCTAACTATGGCTACACCTTC,TRBD1,.,TRBV6-5,TRBJ1-2
CASSLQPGQGAPGGEKLFF,TGCGCCAGCAGCCTTCAACCGGGACAGGGGGCGCCAGGGGGTGAAAAACTGTTTTTT,TRBD1,.,TRBV4-3,TRBJ1-4
CSVGDRANTGELFF,TGCAGCGTTGGAGACAGGGCTAACACCGGGGAGCTGTTTTTT,TRBD1,.,TRBV29-1,TRBJ2-2
CASSRRLAGADTQYF,TGTGCCAGCAGTCGCCGACTAGCGGGAGCAGATACGCAGTATTTT,TRBD2,.,TRBV27,TRBJ2-3
CASAQEGGRITDTQYF,TGTGCCAGCGCGCAGGAGGGCGGGCGAATCACAGATACGCAGTATTTT,.,.,TRBV27,TRBJ2-3
CASSQEKLLLELFF,TGTGCCAGCAGCCAAGAAAAGTTACTTCTTGAACTGTTCTTC,.,.,TRBV4-2,TRBJ2-1
CSVEREDRLNYGYTF,TGCAGCGTTGAAAGGGAAGACAGGCTGAACTATGGCTACACCTTC,.,once,TRBV29-1,TRBJ1-2
CASSTGGLVVPDTQYF,TGTGCCAGCAGCACCGGGGGACTAGTGGTCCCAGATACGCAGTATTTT,TRBD2,.,TRBV5-4,TRBJ2-3
CASRTGALDGYTF,TGTGCCAGCCGGACAGGGGCCCTGGATGGCTACACCTTC,TRBD1,few,TRBV28,TRBJ1-2
CASSEARGNSYNEQFF,TGTGCCAGCAGTGAAGCGCGGGGAAACTCCTACAATGAGCAGTTCTTC,.,.,TRBV6-1,TRBJ2-1